These T cell receptor beta chains were read from a single sample in a study of T cells in Graves' hyperthyroidism and ophthalmopathy. TCRdb re-called the multiplex PCR reads with MiXCR, one entry per CDR3 protein. This table has about 290,000 distinct CDR3 sequences, 13% appearing once. Material: blood. These receptors all come from a woman aged 25-40 years with Graves' hyperthyroidism that later progressed to Graves' ophthalmopathy. The CDR3 runs from the conserved cysteine through the conserved F or W. Fields, in order: V gene, clone size, D gene, J gene, CDR3 DNA, CDR3 protein. D genes are given only for firm matches. Clone size, where shown, is once, few, many, or a class for clones that have expanded.

V: TRBV5-6; size: many; D: .; J: TRBJ2-3; DNA: TGTGCCAGCAGTTATGGACCCACAGATACGCAGTATTTT; CDR3: CASSYGPTDTQYF
V: TRBV20-1; size: many; D: TRBD2; J: TRBJ2-5; DNA: TGCAGTGCCAATAGAATTGGAGCGGGAGAGGGAGAGACCCAGTACTTC; CDR3: CSANRIGAGEGETQYF
V: TRBV7-3; size: .; D: TRBD2; J: TRBJ2-1; DNA: TGTGCCAGCAGCTTAACAGGAGCGGGAGGACTTGAGCAGTTCTTC; CDR3: CASSLTGAGGLEQFF
V: TRBV28; size: many; D: TRBD1; J: TRBJ2-1; DNA: TGTGCCAGCAGCCCACAGGGGGCCACGTCGCTTCTGAGGGAGCAGTTCTTC; CDR3: CASSPQGATSLLREQFF
V: TRBV2; size: .; D: .; J: TRBJ2-2; DNA: TGTGCCGTCAAGGGAAGAGCCTCGAACACCGGGGAGCTGTTTTTT; CDR3: CAVKGRASNTGELFF
V: TRBV20-1; size: many; D: .; J: TRBJ2-7; DNA: TGCAGTGCCGATTCAGGTTCCGAGCAGTACTTC; CDR3: CSADSGSEQYF
V: TRBV2; size: many; D: TRBD2; J: TRBJ2-1; DNA: TGTGCCAGCAGTCCCTCGATTAGCGGGGGTTCCTACAATGAGCAGTTCTTC; CDR3: CASSPSISGGSYNEQFF
V: TRBV28; size: many; D: .; J: TRBJ1-2; DNA: TGTGCCACCCGGCAAGGGCTCTCTAACTATGGCTACACCTTC; CDR3: CATRQGLSNYGYTF
V: TRBV12-3/TRBV12-4; size: many; D: .; J: TRBJ2-5; DNA: TGTGCCAGCAGCGGTTTCCAAGAGACCCAGTACTTC; CDR3: CASSGFQETQYF
V: TRBV27; size: once; D: .; J: TRBJ2-3; DNA: TGTGCCAGCAGTTTCGAAACAGCAGGCACAGATACGCAGTATTTT; CDR3: CASSFETAGTDTQYF
V: TRBV5-4; size: many; D: TRBD2; J: TRBJ2-1; DNA: TGTGCCAGCAGCTCCATGGGGACTAGGTACAATGAGCAGTTCTTC; CDR3: CASSSMGTRYNEQFF
V: TRBV30; size: many; D: .; J: TRBJ2-3; DNA: TGTGCCTGGAGTGTACAACGTCAGGGCACAGATACGCAGTATTTT; CDR3: CAWSVQRQGTDTQYF
V: TRBV5-1; size: .; D: .; J: TRBJ2-7; DNA: TGCGCCAGCAGCCTAACGGCGACTCCAAGACTCTCCTACGAGCAGTACTTC; CDR3: CASSLTATPRLSYEQYF
V: TRBV12-3/TRBV12-4; size: .; D: .; J: TRBJ1-5; DNA: TGTGCCAGCATGGTCCCAGGGAGTCAGCCCCAGCATTTT; CDR3: CASMVPGSQPQHF
V: TRBV19; size: .; D: .; J: TRBJ1-1; DNA: TGTGCCAGTAGTATCGGCCGAGGGACTGAAGCTTTCTTT; CDR3: CASSIGRGTEAFF
V: TRBV20-1; size: many; D: TRBD1; J: TRBJ1-2; DNA: TGCAGTGCTAGAGAACAGGGGACGAACTATGGCTACACCTTC; CDR3: CSAREQGTNYGYTF
V: TRBV4-3; size: many; D: .; J: TRBJ2-5; DNA: TGCGCCAGCAGCCGAGACAGACAAGAGACCCAGTACTTC; CDR3: CASSRDRQETQYF
V: TRBV4-1; size: many; D: TRBD1; J: TRBJ1-4; DNA: TGCGCCAGCAGCCAAGGGACAGGAAAACTGTTTTTT; CDR3: CASSQGTGKLFF
V: TRBV4-3; size: .; D: .; J: TRBJ1-4; DNA: TGCGCCAGCAGCCAAGAAACGGGGACGTATGAAAAACTGTTTTTT; CDR3: CASSQETGTYEKLFF
V: TRBV7-9; size: few; D: TRBD2; J: TRBJ2-2; DNA: TGTGCCAGCAGCTCTAGCGGGAGGGGGAACACCGGGGAGCTGTTTTTT; CDR3: CASSSSGRGNTGELFF
V: TRBV6-2/TRBV6-3; size: few; D: TRBD1; J: TRBJ1-5; DNA: TGTGCCAGCAGAGAACAGGGGAGGCAGCCCCAGCATTTT; CDR3: CASREQGRQPQHF
V: TRBV15; size: once; D: .; J: TRBJ1-4; DNA: TGTGCCACCAGCGAGGATAATGAAAAACTGTTTTTT; CDR3: CATSEDNEKLFF
V: TRBV28; size: .; D: TRBD1; J: TRBJ2-2; DNA: TGTGCCAGCAGTTCCCCTGGACAGGGGAGCTATTCCGGGGAGCTGTTTTTT; CDR3: CASSSPGQGSYSGELFF
V: TRBV20-1; size: many; D: TRBD1; J: TRBJ1-5; DNA: TGCAGTGCCCGGAGACAGGGGGCAGAAAATAGCAATCAGCCCCAGCATTTT; CDR3: CSARRQGAENSNQPQHF
V: TRBV9; size: once; D: .; J: TRBJ2-1; DNA: TGTGCCAACAGCGCTTCGGACTACAATGAGCAGTTCTTC; CDR3: CANSASDYNEQFF
V: TRBV11-1; size: many; D: TRBD2; J: TRBJ2-5; DNA: TGTGCCAGCAGCTTAGTGATAGCGGGAGATCGAGAGACCCAGTACTTC; CDR3: CASSLVIAGDRETQYF
V: TRBV3-1; size: few; D: .; J: TRBJ2-5; DNA: TGTGCCAGCAGCCCGACCCAGGAGGGGCTCGGGGAGACCCAGTACTTC; CDR3: CASSPTQEGLGETQYF
V: TRBV20-1; size: many; D: .; J: TRBJ2-7; DNA: TGCAGTGCTAGAAGGGCGGGAAATTTCTACGAGCAGTACTTC; CDR3: CSARRAGNFYEQYF
V: TRBV7-9; size: .; D: .; J: TRBJ2-5; DNA: TGTGCCAGCAGCTTACTGATAGGTTCTCAAGAGACCCAGTACTTC; CDR3: CASSLLIGSQETQYF
V: TRBV18; size: .; D: .; J: TRBJ2-7; DNA: TGTGCCAGCTCACCAGGGGCGGAGCAGTACTTC; CDR3: CASSPGAEQYF
V: TRBV7-8; size: many; D: .; J: TRBJ2-1; DNA: TGTGCCAGCAGCTGGCCAGGCTACAATGAGCAGTTCTTC; CDR3: CASSWPGYNEQFF
V: TRBV6-5; size: many; D: TRBD2; J: TRBJ2-1; DNA: TGTGCCAGCAGTTACTATCTCGGACTAGCCGGCGAGCAGTTCTTC; CDR3: CASSYYLGLAGEQFF
V: TRBV10-3; size: many; D: TRBD1; J: TRBJ2-7; DNA: TGTGCCATCAGCGGGACAGGGAAGAGCGACGAGCAGTACTTC; CDR3: CAISGTGKSDEQYF
V: TRBV3-1; size: many; D: .; J: TRBJ1-1; DNA: TGTGCCAGCAGCCAAGATCCCGGACGCACTGAAGCTTTCTTT; CDR3: CASSQDPGRTEAFF
V: TRBV18; size: many; D: TRBD1; J: TRBJ1-1; DNA: TGTGCCAGCTCACAACTAGACAGGGACAATGAAGCTTTCTTT; CDR3: CASSQLDRDNEAFF
V: TRBV20-1; size: many; D: .; J: TRBJ1-2; DNA: TGCAGTGCTAGAGCGTCGGGAAGAAGTTTCGGTAACTATGGCTACACCTTC; CDR3: CSARASGRSFGNYGYTF
V: TRBV29-1; size: many; D: .; J: TRBJ1-4; DNA: TGCAGCGTCAGAGGGGAGGCGGCTAATGAAAAACTGTTTTTT; CDR3: CSVRGEAANEKLFF
V: TRBV18; size: many; D: .; J: TRBJ1-1; DNA: TGTGCCAGCTCACCAAAACAGGGCTCGACCACTGAAGCTTTCTTT; CDR3: CASSPKQGSTTEAFF
V: TRBV5-1; size: few; D: .; J: TRBJ2-7; DNA: TGCGCCAGCAGCTTGGAAGGGGAAAGCTACGAGCAGTACTTC; CDR3: CASSLEGESYEQYF
V: TRBV7-9; size: .; D: TRBD2; J: TRBJ2-3; DNA: TGTGCCAGCAGCCCCGGACTAGCGGGAGGGCCCACAGATACGCAGTATTTT; CDR3: CASSPGLAGGPTDTQYF
V: TRBV20-1; size: .; D: .; J: TRBJ1-5; DNA: TGCAGTGCTAGAAATTGGGGCGCGGTAGAGAGCAATCAGCCCCAGCATTTT; CDR3: CSARNWGAVESNQPQHF